These T cell receptor beta chains were read from a single sample in a study of blood T cell repertoires in COVID-19. Clones were read by immunoSEQ multiplex PCR, and TCRdb kept only the in-frame ones, dropping some. The sample records approximately 220,000 clones, roughly 89% being singletons. The sample was PBMCs or T cells enriched from blood (not recorded which). All receptors come from a woman aged 40 to 50 with acute COVID-19. The CDR3 runs from the conserved cysteine through the conserved F or W. Fields, in order: D gene, J gene, clone size, V gene, CDR3 DNA, CDR3 protein. D genes are given only for firm matches. Clone sizes are given selectively: once, few, many, or a class where the clone is expanded.

>TRBD2|TRBJ2-1|-|TRBV3-1/TRBV3-2
TGTGCCAGCAGCCAAGTGGCTAATGTGGGGGGGGATGATGAGCAGTTCTTC
CASSQVANVGGDDEQFF
>-|TRBJ2-3|-|TRBV29-1
TGCAGCGTACGCCTTTTAGCTAGCACAGATACGCAGTATTTT
CSVRLLASTDTQYF
>TRBD1|TRBJ2-1|-|TRBV7-9
TGTGCCAGCAGCTTAGCGGGACAGGGTCTTAATGAGCAGTTCTTC
CASSLAGQGLNEQFF
>-|TRBJ1-1|-|TRBV12-3/TRBV12-4
TGTGCCAGCAGCAGGGAAAACACTGAAGCTTTCTTT
CASSRENTEAFF
>TRBD2|TRBJ2-1|-|TRBV4-2
TGTGCCAGCAGCCCCAGACTAGCGGGGGGTAGCGACAATGAGCAGTTCTTC
CASSPRLAGGSDNEQFF
>TRBD1|TRBJ1-2|-|TRBV30
TGTGCCTGGAGTACCGGCCAGGGGGTAATCTATGGCTACACCTTC
CAWSTGQGVIYGYTF
>TRBD2|TRBJ2-5|once|TRBV9
TGTGCCAGCAGCCCTACTAGCGGGGCCACCCAGTACTTC
CASSPTSGATQYF
>TRBD2|TRBJ2-2|-|TRBV5-4
TGTGCCAGCAGCTTGGCAAGGACTAGTGGGAACACCGGGGAGCTGTTTTTT
CASSLARTSGNTGELFF
>-|TRBJ2-3|-|TRBV11-1
TGTGCCAGCAGCGATATAGCGGCAGGCACAGATACGCAGTATTTT
CASSDIAAGTDTQYF
>-|TRBJ1-5|-|TRBV3-1/TRBV3-2
TGTGCCAGCAGCCAGGGAGAACTCAATCAGCCCCAGCATTTT
CASSQGELNQPQHF
>-|TRBJ2-2|-|TRBV6-5
TGTGCCAGCAGTTCAACTAGTTCCGGGGAGCTGTTTTTT
CASSSTSSGELFF
>-|TRBJ1-1|-|TRBV6-4
TGTGCCAGCATAAAAACTTTCTTT
CASIKTFF
>TRBD2|TRBJ2-1|-|TRBV5-6
TGTGCCAGCAGTTCTAGCGGGCATATCGCCTACAATGAGCAGTTCTTC
CASSSSGHIAYNEQFF
>TRBD1|TRBJ1-2|-|TRBV4-3
TGCGCCAGCAGCCAAGTAGGGGACAGGCGTTGGCAGGGGGGCTACACCTTC
CASSQVGDRRWQGGYTF
>TRBD1|TRBJ2-7|-|TRBV25-1
TGTGCCAGCAGTGAAAGGACAGGGCCAGAGCAGTACTTC
CASSERTGPEQYF
>TRBD1|TRBJ1-1|-|TRBV15
TGTGCCACCAGCAGAGATCGGACAGGGAGTACTGAAGCTTTCTTT
CATSRDRTGSTEAFF
>-|TRBJ1-5|-|TRBV12-3/TRBV12-4
TGTGCCAGCGGGGGGGAGGCCAATCAGCCCCAGCATTTT
CASGGEANQPQHF
>-|TRBJ1-5|-|TRBV6-5
TGTGCCAGCAGATTACGACGGGGGATCGGACAGCCCCAGCATTTT
CASRLRRGIGQPQHF
>TRBD1|TRBJ2-2|-|TRBV5-8
TGTGCCAGCAGCTTACCGGGACAGGGGAAGATCGGGGAGCTGTTTTTT
CASSLPGQGKIGELFF
>TRBD1|TRBJ1-5|-|TRBV5-4
TGTGCCAGCAGCTCAGGGGGCGCGGGCAATCAGCCCCAGCATTTT
CASSSGGAGNQPQHF
>-|TRBJ1-2|-|TRBV9
TGTGCCAGCGGGGGGACCGCCGCTAACTATGGCTACACCTTC
CASGGTAANYGYTF
>-|TRBJ1-1|once|TRBV2
TGTGCCAGCAGGGACAGTTGGAACACTGAAGCTTTCTTT
CASRDSWNTEAFF
>-|TRBJ1-1|-|TRBV3-1/TRBV3-2
TGTGCCAGCAGCCCGCGAGGCAAGACTACTGAAGCTTTCTTT
CASSPRGKTTEAFF
>TRBD2|TRBJ2-5|-|TRBV12-5
TGTGCTAGTGGTCGCGCGGGGGGGCTTGAGACCCAGTACTTC
CASGRAGGLETQYF
>TRBD1|TRBJ2-3|once|TRBV24-1
TGTGCCACATCCCCGGGACAGGGCCCCACAGATACGCAGTATTTT
CATSPGQGPTDTQYF
>-|TRBJ1-1|-|TRBV5-1
TGCGCCAGCAGTAACAGGATGAACACTGAAGCTTTCTTT
CASSNRMNTEAFF
>TRBD1|TRBJ2-5|-|TRBV11-2
TGTGCCAGCAGCTTAGATACACTTGGGACAGGGGGGGACCAAGAGACCCAGTACTTC
CASSLDTLGTGGDQETQYF
>-|TRBJ2-7|-|TRBV3-1/TRBV3-2
TGTGCCAGCAGCCAAAACAGGGACGCCGAGCAGTACTTC
CASSQNRDAEQYF
>TRBD1|TRBJ1-3|-|TRBV11-2
TGTGCCAGCAGCTCAGGGTACAGGGGTGGAAACACCATATATTTT
CASSSGYRGGNTIYF
>TRBD2|TRBJ2-5|-|TRBV11-2
TGTGCCAGCAGCTTAGCGGGCTACCCGGGGGGAGAGACCCAGTACTTC
CASSLAGYPGGETQYF
>-|TRBJ2-2|few|TRBV20-1
TGCAGTGCTAGAAAGACAGGGGAGCTGTTTTTT
CSARKTGELFF
>TRBD1|TRBJ2-2|-|TRBV7-9
TGTGCCAGCAGCTCGACAGGGATAGTTACCGGGGAGCTGTTTTTT
CASSSTGIVTGELFF
>TRBD1|TRBJ1-1|-|TRBV9
TGTGCCAGCAGCGGGCAGGGACAGGGGATGAACACTGAAGCTTTCTTT
CASSGQGQGMNTEAFF
>-|TRBJ2-2|few|TRBV19
TGTGCCAGTAGTATCGGAGAGTTAGGGGCCGGGGAGCTGTTTTTT
CASSIGELGAGELFF
>-|TRBJ1-1|-|TRBV6-2/TRBV6-3
TGTGCCAGCAGTTACACTACTTCTTCCGTGAACACTGAAGCTTTCTTT
CASSYTTSSVNTEAFF
>-|TRBJ1-5|-|TRBV3-1/TRBV3-2
TGTGCCAGCAGCCTAACCGGGGGATCAGATCAGCCCCAGCATTTT
CASSLTGGSDQPQHF
>TRBD1|TRBJ2-5|-|TRBV11-2
TGTGCCAGCAGCTCAGGGGGACAGCAAGAGACCCAGTACTTC
CASSSGGQQETQYF
>-|TRBJ1-2|few|TRBV9
TGTGCCAGCTCTGGTCGGGGGTCTAGCTATGGCTACACCTTC
CASSGRGSSYGYTF
>-|TRBJ2-1|-|TRBV2
TGTGCCATCTTGCAACCGGGCCAGGGCGATGAGCAGTTCTTC
CAILQPGQGDEQFF
>-|TRBJ1-2|few|TRBV5-1
TGCGCCAGCAGCTTGGATGGGCAGGGCCGTGGTGGCTACACCTTC
CASSLDGQGRGGYTF
>TRBD1|TRBJ1-2|-|TRBV12-5
TGTGCTAGTGGTTTGGCCGCGGGACAGGGGCCTTATGGCTACACCTTC
CASGLAAGQGPYGYTF
>-|TRBJ1-3|-|TRBV19
TGTGCCAGTAGTACTGCGGTTTCTGGAAACACCATATATTTT
CASSTAVSGNTIYF
>-|TRBJ1-6|-|TRBV9
TGTGCCAGCAGCACAGGGAGCTCCTATAATTCACCCCTCCACTTT
CASSTGSSYNSPLHF
>TRBD1|TRBJ1-2|-|TRBV5-1
TGCGCCAGCAGCTTGCCTGGGACAGACTATGGCTACACCTTC
CASSLPGTDYGYTF
>TRBD1|TRBJ2-7|-|TRBV5-6
TGTGCCAGCAGCTCGACGGGACAGCTCTACGAGCAGTACTTC
CASSSTGQLYEQYF
>TRBD1|TRBJ1-3|once|TRBV19
TGTGCCCACACTCGGGACAGGCTATTCACCGGGGCTGGAAACACCATATATTTT
CAHTRDRLFTGAGNTIYF
>-|TRBJ2-7|-|TRBV27
TGTGCCAGCGGGCAGATAAAATACGAGCAGTACTTC
CASGQIKYEQYF
>TRBD2|TRBJ2-3|-|TRBV5-5
TGTGCCAGCAGCTTGAGCGGGGGGGCTATGGATACGCAGTATTTT
CASSLSGGAMDTQYF
>-|TRBJ2-7|-|TRBV5-1
TGCGCCAGCAGCACCTGGACTTCTCCCTACGAGCAGTACTTC
CASSTWTSPYEQYF
>-|TRBJ1-1|-|TRBV7-9
TGTGCCAGCAGCTTCGGACAGCCGAACACTGAAGCTTTCTTT
CASSFGQPNTEAFF
>TRBD1|TRBJ1-1|-|TRBV4-3
TGCGCCAGCAGCCCGGACAGGGGCACTGAAGCTTTCTTT
CASSPDRGTEAFF
>-|TRBJ2-7|-|TRBV5-1
TGCGCCAGCAGCTCAGGGTACGAGCAGTACTTC
CASSSGYEQYF
>-|TRBJ2-2|-|TRBV24-1
TGTGCCACCAGTGCCCAGGGAACCGGGGAGCTGTTTTTT
CATSAQGTGELFF
>-|TRBJ2-1|-|TRBV10-2
TGCGCCAGCACGGGTGGGGGGGCCTCCTACAATGAGCAGTTCTTC
CASTGGGASYNEQFF
>TRBD1|TRBJ2-7|-|TRBV7-9
TGTGCCAGCAGGTCCGGGACAGGTTTCTCCTACGAGCAGTACTTC
CASRSGTGFSYEQYF
>-|TRBJ1-2|-|TRBV27
TGTGCCAGCAGCCTAGGGGGAAAGGGCGGCTACACCTTC
CASSLGGKGGYTF
>-|TRBJ1-1|once|TRBV11-1
TGTGCCAGCAAGGAGGCCGGGAACACTGAAGCTTTCTTT
CASKEAGNTEAFF
>-|TRBJ2-1|-|TRBV9
TGTGCCAGCAGCGTAGGGGTAGCGACTGGGCAGTTCTTC
CASSVGVATGQFF
>TRBD1|TRBJ1-4|-|TRBV5-5
TGTGCCAGCAGCTTGGCGGCAGGGGGTGCCGCAACTAATGAAAAACTGTTTTTT
CASSLAAGGAATNEKLFF